The 9 T cell receptor beta chains in this list originate from one sample, sequenced in a study of blood T cell repertoires in COVID-19. Profiled with immunoSEQ multiplex PCR; TCRdb holds only in-frame clones, not every one. The table records 100,000 to 150,000 clones, approximately 85% of them present only once. The sequenced sample was peripheral blood. Source of these receptors: a man older than 75 with active or convalescent COVID-19.

The rearrangement links TRBV11-2 to TRBJ2-1; TRBD2 agrees at 10 bases. This CDR3 has 16 residues. In germline, CDR1 is SGHAT, CDR2 FQNNGV. J gave up 6 bases and V 1 base, and 6 bases lay outside the gene matches. The CDR3 loop is CASSLALAGVVNEQFF. CDR3 nucleotides: TGTGCCAGCAGCTTAGCCCTAGCGGGAGTGGTCAATGAGCAGTTCTTC.

The chain has TRBV12-3 or TRBV12-4 and TRBJ2-7, with 9 bases lining up with TRBD1. The CDR3 is 13 amino acids. V was pared by 6 bases and J by 5 bases, with 5 bases of the junction left unmatched. CDR3 in DNA: TGTGCCAGCAGGGGGACAGGGATGCACGAGCAGTACTTC. Translation: CASRGTGMHEQYF.

CDR3 in DNA: TGTGCCAGCAGTGAAGAGAAGGACAGAGTGAACACTGAAGCTTTCTTT. It yields the protein CASSEEKDRVNTEAFF. The chain links TRBV6-1 to TRBJ1-1; tentatively, D is TRBD1 (6 bases). V was trimmed by 1 base and J by 0 bases, leaving 12 bases between them. This CDR3 region has 16 residues. Germline V gene data show CDR1 as MNHNS and CDR2 as SASEGT.

This sequence joins TRBV7-3 and TRBJ2-6; TRBD2 might be the D (5 bases). Germline assignment: CDR1 SGHTA and CDR2 FQGTGA. This CDR3 is built from 15 residues. Trimming pared 3 bases from V and 2 bases from J, leaving 8 bases between. CDR3: CASSFGDAGANVLTF. The CDR3 nucleotides read TGTGCCAGCAGCTTCGGGGATGCTGGGGCCAACGTCCTGACTTTC.

The V gene is TRBV6-1, the J gene TRBJ2-2; 7 nucleotides align to TRBD1. V dropped 2 bases and J dropped 6; count of bases not matched to a gene: 15. Germline lookup yields CDR1 MNHNS and CDR2 SASEGT. The CDR3 extends over 18 amino acids. The CDR3 sequence is CASSELTGSFRSSGELFF. Written as DNA, the CDR3 is TGTGCCAGCAGTGAACTGACAGGGTCTTTTAGGAGTTCCGGGGAGCTGTTTTTT.

The J gene is TRBJ2-1, the V gene TRBV6-5; D ambiguous. The germline gives CDR1 MNHEY, CDR2 SVGAGI. CDR3 length: 15 residues. Between the trimmed V and J ends, which lost 6 bases and 0 bases, there was a span of 12 bases. The CDR3 nucleotides are TGTGCCAGCAGACAAAAACAGAGCTCCTACAATGAGCAGTTCTTC. Translated: CASRQKQSSYNEQFF.

V and J are TRBV23-1 and TRBJ1-5; 12 nucleotides line up with TRBD1. TRBV23-1 is an ORF, with its function uncertain. The length of the CDR3 is 15 residues. V gave up 2 bases and J gave up 7 bases; unmatched junction bases: 3. CDR3 sequence: CASSQRDRGHQPQHF. DNA for the CDR3: TGCGCCAGCAGTCAAAGGGACAGGGGGCACCAGCCCCAGCATTTT.

This chain uses TRBV3-1 (or the pseudogene TRBV3-2) with TRBJ1-1; TRBD1 aligns across 8 bases. The CDR3 has 20 residues. Trimming at V came to 2 bases and at J to 1 base, leaving 18 bases not matched to a gene. Germline lookup yields CDR1 LGHDT and CDR2 YNNKEL (reference sequence). CDR3 nucleotides: TGTGCCAGCAGCCAATTAAGGACAGGGAGGCCGGGCCCTGCGAACACTGAAGCTTTCTTT. It specifies CASSQLRTGRPGPANTEAFF.

V gene TRBV28 combines with J gene TRBJ1-2, with D perhaps matching TRBD1 (6 bases). This CDR3 region has 14 residues. Trimming pared 5 bases from V and 3 bases from J, leaving 13 bases between. Germline V gene lookup returns CDR1 MDHEN and CDR2 SYDVKM. CDR3 sequence reads: CASSTTGLHYGYTF. CDR3 coding DNA: TGTGCCAGCAGTACCACAGGGTTACACTATGGCTACACCTTC.